This T cell receptor beta chain emerged from a study of shared clonotypes between healthy human individuals. TCRdb's table, derived via immunoSEQ multiplex PCR, lists solely in-frame clones and lacks some. The repertoire has about 1 million clones, 65% to 80% of them found once; the top ten carry about 1.5%. V lost 0 bases and J 5 bases, leaving 5 bases between the germline ends. Germline CDR1 is SGHRS and CDR2 is YFSETQ. The CDR3 is 12 amino acids. This clone came up a few times. Other DNA sequences of this sample code for an identical CDR3. This chain joins TRBV5-1 and TRBJ1-2; D remains ambiguous. The origin of this receptor is a man aged 18 to 30 in good health. Sequencing used memory CD4+ T cells sorted from blood. The subset here: CD45RA-negative fraction. CDR3 residues: CASSLEGYGYTF. In DNA, the CDR3 is TGCGCCAGCAGCTTGGAAGGTTATGGCTACACCTTC. Variable domain in full (rest from reference TRBV5-1 and TRBJ1-2): KAGVTQTPRYLIKTRGQQVTLSCSPISGHRSVSWYQQTPGQGLQFLFEYFSETQRNKGNFPGRFSGRQFSNSRSEMNVSTLELGDSALYLCASSLEGYGYTFGSGTRLTVV.